These T cell receptor beta chains were read from a single sample in a study of blood T cell repertoires in COVID-19. Assay: immunoSEQ multiplex PCR; the TCRdb copy retains only in-frame clones and omits some. The sample shows 40,000 to 65,000 clones, approximately 82% of them seen only once. Sequencing was carried out using peripheral blood. Receptors originate from a human donor in a cohort sampled during active COVID-19. The CDR3 runs from the conserved cysteine through the conserved F or W. A D gene is named only where the DNA matches it firmly. Clone size, where shown, is once, few, many, or a class for clones that have expanded.

D gene	V gene	clone size	J gene	CDR3 DNA	CDR3 protein
-	TRBV7-6	-	TRBJ2-6	TGTGCCAGTCAGTCCGATTCTGGGGCCAACGTCCTGACTTTC	CASQSDSGANVLTF
-	TRBV27	-	TRBJ1-2	TGTGCCAGCAGTTCCTCGGGGGTCTGGGTTTCGAGTGACGGCTACACCTTC	CASSSSGVWVSSDGYTF
-	TRBV19	-	TRBJ2-5	TGTGCCAGTAGTGACCTCCAGTTCCAGGAAGAGACCCAGTACTTC	CASSDLQFQEETQYF
-	TRBV28	-	TRBJ2-7	TGTGCCAGCAAGGCGGGCTACGAGCAGTACTTC	CASKAGYEQYF
TRBD1	TRBV5-1	-	TRBJ2-7	TGCGCCAGCACCCTGGGGGGACAGGGGTTTTACGAGCAGTACTTC	CASTLGGQGFYEQYF
TRBD2	TRBV9	-	TRBJ2-2	TGTGCCAGCAGCGGAAGACTAGCGGGTTCCACCGGGGAGCTGTTTTTT	CASSGRLAGSTGELFF
-	TRBV28	-	TRBJ2-6	TGTGCCAGCAGTCCACCGGGACACCTACTCTCTGGGGCCAACGTCCTGACTTTC	CASSPPGHLLSGANVLTF
-	TRBV25-1	-	TRBJ2-7	TGTGCCAGCAGTGACCCTCTCTACGAGCAGTACTTC	CASSDPLYEQYF
TRBD1	TRBV5-1	-	TRBJ1-1	TGCGCCAGCAGCTTGGGGTCAGGGGGCGACACTGAAGCTTTCTTT	CASSLGSGGDTEAFF
TRBD1	TRBV2	-	TRBJ2-3	TGTGCCAGCAGTGTCCCGGGACAGGGAACCACGCAGTATTTT	CASSVPGQGTTQYF
TRBD1	TRBV4-1	once	TRBJ1-6	TGCGCCAGCAGCCAAGATCTAGGGACAGGGGCTTCACCCCTCCACTTT	CASSQDLGTGASPLHF
TRBD2	TRBV5-5	-	TRBJ2-5	TGTGCCAGCAGCAGCAGACTAGCGGGGGGGCAAGAGACCCAGTACTTC	CASSSRLAGGQETQYF
-	TRBV5-1	-	TRBJ1-2	TGCGCCAGCAGACAGGGACAAGACTATGGCTACACCTTC	CASRQGQDYGYTF
TRBD2	TRBV11-2	-	TRBJ2-7	TGTGCCAGCAGCTTAGGAGTGGGACTAAGTTTTAAAGAGCAGTACTTC	CASSLGVGLSFKEQYF
-	TRBV7-8	-	TRBJ1-5	TGTGCCAGCAGCTTTGCATCTAATAGCAATCAGCCCCAGCATTTT	CASSFASNSNQPQHF
TRBD1	TRBV11-3	once	TRBJ2-5	TGTGCCAGCAGCTACCGGACAGGGGTCTCAGAGACCCAGTACTTC	CASSYRTGVSETQYF
-	TRBV6-1	-	TRBJ2-1	TGTGCCAGCAGCGAAAGTACAGTCTCTCCTTACAATGAGCAGTTCTTC	CASSESTVSPYNEQFF
TRBD1	TRBV3-1/TRBV3-2	-	TRBJ2-5	TGTGCCAGCAGCTGGGACAGCCAAGAGACCCAGTACTTC	CASSWDSQETQYF
-	TRBV11-3	-	TRBJ2-3	TGTGCCAGCAGCTCGCATAGCGGCACAGATACGCAGTATTTT	CASSSHSGTDTQYF
TRBD1	TRBV7-8	-	TRBJ2-3	TGTGCCAGCAGCTTAGAGGGACAGGGGCCAGATACGCAGTATTTT	CASSLEGQGPDTQYF
TRBD1	TRBV7-9	-	TRBJ1-2	TGTGCCAGCAGCCCCCCCAGGGGGGAACTCGGAGGCTACACCTTC	CASSPPRGELGGYTF
-	TRBV30	-	TRBJ1-3	TGTGCCTGGAGTGTCGGGAAGAGCTCTGGAAACACCATATATTTT	CAWSVGKSSGNTIYF
TRBD1	TRBV7-6	-	TRBJ2-5	TGTGCCAGCAGCCCCGAGACAGGGGGCTGGGAGACCCAGTACTTC	CASSPETGGWETQYF
TRBD1	TRBV9	-	TRBJ1-4	TGTGCCAGCAGCCCCGGGACAGGTGGTGAAAAACTGTTTTTT	CASSPGTGGEKLFF
TRBD2	TRBV12-5	-	TRBJ2-3	TGTGCTAGTGGTTCTAGCGGGGGGGATACGCAGTATTTT	CASGSSGGDTQYF
-	TRBV19	once	TRBJ1-5	TGTGCCAGCCAACTGGGAGGGGCGTATCAGCCCCAGCATTTT	CASQLGGAYQPQHF
-	TRBV28	-	TRBJ2-7	TGTGCCCTCGGGGGGCAGGGATCCTACGAGCAGTACTTC	CALGGQGSYEQYF
TRBD2	TRBV10-1	-	TRBJ2-1	TGCGCCAGCAGTGACGGTGGAGCGGGAGGGCAGAATGAGCAGTTCTTC	CASSDGGAGGQNEQFF
-	TRBV12-3/TRBV12-4	-	TRBJ2-7	TGTGCCAGCAGCAACCCCCAAGGCGGCGAGCAGTACTTC	CASSNPQGGEQYF
TRBD1	TRBV27	-	TRBJ1-2	TGTGCCAGCAGTATCTACAGGGGGTTTACTGCCTACACCTTC	CASSIYRGFTAYTF
-	TRBV6-5	once	TRBJ1-2	TGTGCCAGCAGCACCGACAGTCCAAGCTATGGCTACACCTTC	CASSTDSPSYGYTF
TRBD2	TRBV3-1/TRBV3-2	-	TRBJ2-2	TGTGCCAGCAGTCAGAGCCCGACTAGCGGGAACACCGGGGAGCTGTTTTTT	CASSQSPTSGNTGELFF
TRBD1	TRBV5-8	-	TRBJ1-2	TGTGCCAGCAGCTTGGAGGGGACAGCACTCTATGGCTACACCTTC	CASSLEGTALYGYTF
-	TRBV2	-	TRBJ1-2	TGTGCCAGCAGCCTATACAACTATGGCTACACCTTC	CASSLYNYGYTF
-	TRBV5-1	-	TRBJ1-3	TGCGCCAGCAGCTTGGTCCCCGATCAGGGGCTAGGAAACACCATATATTTT	CASSLVPDQGLGNTIYF
TRBD1	TRBV9	-	TRBJ1-3	TGTGCCAGCAGTCCCAGAGGGGGGGACAGGGGAAACACCATATATTTT	CASSPRGGDRGNTIYF
-	TRBV7-9	-	TRBJ2-2	TGTGCCAGTGCAAGTGACAGGATTAACACCGGGGAGCTGTTTTTT	CASASDRINTGELFF
-	TRBV7-9	-	TRBJ1-3	TGTGCCAGCAGCTTAACTTCAGGGTACTCTGGAAACACCATATATTTT	CASSLTSGYSGNTIYF
-	TRBV11-2	-	TRBJ1-1	TGTGCCGGTTCCTGGGGAGGCGGCACTGAAGCTTTCTTT	CAGSWGGGTEAFF
-	TRBV5-6	many	TRBJ2-5	TGTGCCAGCAGCTTGCTAGGCCGTCAAGAGACCCAGTACTTC	CASSLLGRQETQYF
-	TRBV18	few	TRBJ2-3	TGTGCCAGCTCACCCAGGGGCTACACAGATACGCAGTATTTT	CASSPRGYTDTQYF
TRBD1	TRBV9	-	TRBJ2-7	TGTGCCAGCAGCGTGGACGTAGGTTGGACAGGGGCCGAGCAGTACTTC	CASSVDVGWTGAEQYF
-	TRBV28	-	TRBJ1-5	TGTGCCAGCAGAGCCTACGGACAGCCCGGGGGCAATCAGCCCCAGCATTTT	CASRAYGQPGGNQPQHF